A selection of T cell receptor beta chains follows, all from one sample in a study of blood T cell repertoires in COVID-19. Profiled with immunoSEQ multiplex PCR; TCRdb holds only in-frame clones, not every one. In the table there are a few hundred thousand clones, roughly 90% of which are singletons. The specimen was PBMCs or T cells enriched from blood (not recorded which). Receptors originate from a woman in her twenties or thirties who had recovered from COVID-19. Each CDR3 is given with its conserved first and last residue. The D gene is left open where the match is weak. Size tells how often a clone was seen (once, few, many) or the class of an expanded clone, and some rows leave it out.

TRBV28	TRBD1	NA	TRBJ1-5	TGTGCCAGCAGTTTAGTATTGGCAGGGGGAAACCTTTTGTATCAGCCCCAGCATTTT	CASSLVLAGGNLLYQPQHF
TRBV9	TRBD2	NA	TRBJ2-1	TGTGCCAGCAGCGTAGAAGCGGAGAGCGGGGGGGCCGGTAATGAGCAGTTCTTC	CASSVEAESGGAGNEQFF
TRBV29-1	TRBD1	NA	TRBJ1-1	TGCAGCGTTGGGACAGGAGGAACTGAAGCTTTCTTT	CSVGTGGTEAFF
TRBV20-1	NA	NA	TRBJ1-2	TGCAGTGCTAGAGGGCTCTATGGCTACACCTTC	CSARGLYGYTF
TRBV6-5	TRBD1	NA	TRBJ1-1	TGTGCCAGCAGTTACGGGACAGGGATGAGAACTTTCTTT	CASSYGTGMRTFF
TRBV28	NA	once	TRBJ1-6	TGTGCCAGCGGAGTGGACAGCCGGAGATCACCCCTCCACTTT	CASGVDSRRSPLHF
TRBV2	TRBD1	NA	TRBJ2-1	TGTGCCAGCAGCGGACAGGGGGCGGGTGAGCAGTTCTTC	CASSGQGAGEQFF
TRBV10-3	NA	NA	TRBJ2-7	TGTGCCATCAGTCAAGTGGGGGGTAGGGGGGGGAGCTCCTACGAGCAGTACTTC	CAISQVGGRGGSSYEQYF
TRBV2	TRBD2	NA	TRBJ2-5	TGTGCCAGCAGTGATCTCCGGGGGGGCCTGGAGACCCAGTACTTC	CASSDLRGGLETQYF
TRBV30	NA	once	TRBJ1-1	TGTGCCTGGGGTAGTCAAATGAACACTGAAGCTTTCTTT	CAWGSQMNTEAFF
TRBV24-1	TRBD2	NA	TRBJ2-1	TGTGCCACCGGTGGGCGGGGGGGCTCCTACAATGAGCAGTTCTTC	CATGGRGGSYNEQFF
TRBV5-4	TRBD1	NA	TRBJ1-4	TGTGCCAGCAGCGGAAACCGGGACAGTCTTGAAAAACTGTTTTTT	CASSGNRDSLEKLFF
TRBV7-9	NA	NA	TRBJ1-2	TGTGCCAGCAGCTCAGACGGAGCCCTCTATGGCTACACCTTC	CASSSDGALYGYTF
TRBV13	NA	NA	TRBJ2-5	TGTGCCAGCAGCTTAGTCACTAGTCGAGTCTGGAACTTC	CASSLVTSRVWNF
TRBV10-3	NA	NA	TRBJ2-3	TGTGCCATCAGGGTCGTGGGGGGAGATACGCAGTATTTT	CAIRVVGGDTQYF
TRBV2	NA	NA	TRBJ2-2	TGTGCCAGCAGTGAACGCGGGGGCCACACCGGGGAGCTGTTTTTT	CASSERGGHTGELFF
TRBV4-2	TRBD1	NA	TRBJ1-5	TGTGCCAGCAGCTCGACAGGGGTAGGTCAGCCCCAGCATTTT	CASSSTGVGQPQHF
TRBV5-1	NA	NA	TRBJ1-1	TGCGCCAGCAGCTTGGTAGGGGTGGGCACTGAAGCTTTCTTT	CASSLVGVGTEAFF
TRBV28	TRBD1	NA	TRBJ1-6	TGTGCCAGCAGTTCGCCAGGGGGCGCGACACCCCTCCACTTT	CASSSPGGATPLHF
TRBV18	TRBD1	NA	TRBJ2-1	TGTGCCAGCTCGTCAGGGACAGGGGCCTACAATGAGCAGTTCTTC	CASSSGTGAYNEQFF
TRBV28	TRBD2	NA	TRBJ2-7	TGTGCCAGCAGCCCTAGCGGGATTAGCTCCTACGAGCAGTACTTC	CASSPSGISSYEQYF
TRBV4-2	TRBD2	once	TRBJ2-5	TGTGCCAGCAGCCAAGATGAGGGGACTAGCGGGCTACAAGAGACCCAGTACTTC	CASSQDEGTSGLQETQYF